Below are 28 T cell receptor beta chains sequenced from a single sample in a study of shared clonotypes between healthy human individuals (TCRdb year 2020). Libraries were constructed by the immunoSEQ multiplex PCR assay. Not all clones reach the TCRdb copy of this immuneACCESS table, which keeps in-frame sequences only. Checked studies attribute under half of the gap to unresolved V genes and leave the rest unexplained. Across this sample there are about 1.5 million clones, with roughly 96% seen only once. Roughly 1.2% of the sample comes from the top ten. The specimen was naive CD4+ T cells sorted from blood. The cell subset or site tag for this specimen amounts to: CD45RA+ positively selected. Every receptor here comes from a young man in good health.

This clone has only one observation. The chain carries TRBV30 and TRBJ2-7; D gene uncertain. This CDR3 has 15 residues. Between the trimmed V and J ends, which lost 8 bases and 0 bases, there was a span of 20 bases. Germline CDR1 reads GTSNPN; CDR2 reads SVGIG (reference sequence). DNA for the CDR3: TGTGCCGGATCTGGTTTCCTTAGGAGCTCCTACGAGCAGTACTTC. Translation: CAGSGFLRSSYEQYF.

The V call is TRBV5-4, the J call TRBJ2-3; TRBD2 might be the D (5 bases). The germline gives CDR1 SGHNT, CDR2 YYREEE (reference sequence). V lost 5 bases and J 0 bases, leaving 16 bases between the germline ends. This CDR3 has 16 amino acids. The CDR3 DNA reads as TGTGCCAGCAGTTTTGCGGGTATGAGGAGCACAGATACGCAGTATTTT. Translated, it gives CASSFAGMRSTDTQYF. The complete variable domain, with remaining parts taken from reference TRBV5-4 and TRBJ2-3, reads ETGVTQSPTHLIKTRGQQVTLRCSSQSGHNTVSWYQQALGQGPQFIFQYYREEENGRGNFPPRFSGLQFPNYSSELNVNALELDDSALYLCASSFAGMRSTDTQYFGPGTRLTVL.

This chain connects TRBV6-5 to TRBJ1-2, with 9 bases aligning to TRBD1. V lost 0 bases, J lost 1 base, and 0 bases stayed unmatched. CDR3 length: 15 amino acids. CDR1 and CDR2 (germline): MNHEY, SVGAGI. The CDR3 nucleotides read TGTGCCAGCAGTTACTCGGGACAGGGTAACTATGGCTACACCTTC. Protein product: CASSYSGQGNYGYTF.

In this sample, this clone turned up once. The CDR3 DNA reads as TGTGCCAGCAGCTCAGCGTACCAAGAGACCCAGTACTTC. Translated, it gives CASSSAYQETQYF. This sequence joins TRBV5-5 and TRBJ2-5; D not certain. Germline V gene lookup returns CDR1 SGHKS and CDR2 YYEKEE (reference sequence). This CDR3 contains 13 residues. Trimming shortened V by 3 bases and J by 0 bases, and 6 bases separated the two germline ends.

This sequence joins TRBV30 and TRBJ2-5, with D possibly TRBD2 on 5 matching bases. The V end was cut by 0 bases, the J end by 7 bases, with 6 bases between. Per germline, CDR1 GTSNPN and CDR2 SVGIG (reference sequence). This CDR3 comprises 11 residues. The CDR3 sequence is CAWSVEGTQYF. The CDR3 DNA reads as TGTGCCTGGAGTGTTGAGGGGACCCAGTACTTC.

CDR3 in amino acids: CASSTWGSGANVLTF. The CDR3, as DNA: TGTGCCAGTAGTACCTGGGGCTCTGGGGCCAACGTCCTGACTTTC. V is TRBV19 and J is TRBJ2-6; no clear D. Germline lookup yields CDR1 LNHDA and CDR2 SQIVND (reference sequence). This CDR3 has 15 residues. V was shortened by 4 bases and J by 0 bases, with 7 bases between the two germline ends.

This rearrangement joins TRBV6-6 to TRBJ1-5; maybe TRBD1 (6 bases). Germline assignment: CDR1 MNHNY and CDR2 SVGAGI (reference sequence). This CDR3 contains 13 residues. V was cut by 2 bases and J by 4 bases, with 6 bases left in between. This chain's CDR3 is CASSYQGNQPQHF. CDR3 nucleotides: TGTGCCAGCAGTTACCAGGGGAATCAGCCCCAGCATTTT.

This clone was observed once. The V gene is TRBV7-8, the J gene TRBJ2-7; 11 nucleotides line up with TRBD2. V lost 7 bases to trimming and J lost 2 bases; unmatched junction nucleotides: 4. The CDR3 consists of 14 residues. CDR1 is SGHVS, CDR2 FQNEAQ, per germline. CDR3 loop: CASTNSGRAYEQYF. As DNA, the CDR3 is TGTGCCAGCACCAATAGCGGGAGGGCCTACGAGCAGTACTTC.

Worth noting for this clone: Other nucleotide sequences in the sample specify the same CDR3. The chain combines TRBV7-3 with TRBJ1-1, with 8 bases aligning to TRBD1. The germline V gene has CDR1 SGHTA and CDR2 FQGTGA. Losses at the gene ends were 2 bases for V and 2 bases for J; bases not matched to a gene: 1. The length of the CDR3 is 14 residues. CDR3 sequence: CASSLGQGNTEAFF. The CDR3 bases are TGTGCCAGCAGCTTAGGACAGGGTAACACTGAAGCTTTCTTT.

The J gene is TRBJ1-2, the V gene TRBV30, with 9 bases lining up with TRBD1. The CDR3 consists of 14 residues. Germline values: CDR1 GTSNPN, CDR2 SVGIG (reference sequence). V gave up 1 base and J gave up 5 bases; unmatched junction bases: 5. For the CDR3, the DNA is TGTGCCTGGAGTGCCGGGACAGGGTGGTATGGCTACACCTTC. Residues: CAWSAGTGWYGYTF.

For this clone: A junction boundary mismatches the germline segment, possibly from a read error. The sample has other DNA sequences that encode this CDR3 too. CDR3 region: CASSFEREYQETQYF. The CDR3 DNA follows: TGTGCCAGTAGCTTTGAGCGGGAATACCAAGAGACCCAGTACTTC. The V and J genes are TRBV5-4 and TRBJ2-5, with 7 bases matching TRBD2. CDR1 is SGHNT and CDR2 is YYREEE in the germline V gene (reference sequence). The CDR3 is 15 amino acids.

The rearrangement joins TRBV5-1 to TRBJ1-1, with D tentatively TRBD1 (6 bases). With 3 bases removed from V and 1 base from J, the gap between germline ends came to 13 bases. The CDR3 is 15 amino acids. Germline CDR1 SGHRS, CDR2 YFSETQ. The CDR3 DNA reads as TGCGCCAGCAGCTCACAGGGTTCCGAGAACACTGAAGCTTTCTTT. Encoded protein: CASSSQGSENTEAFF.

On this clone: This specimen includes other DNA sequences encoding the same CDR3. This chain links TRBV11-2 with TRBJ2-1; the match to TRBD2 covers 11 bases. The germline gives CDR1 SGHAT, CDR2 FQNNGV. V lost 6 bases, J lost 0 bases, and 4 bases stayed unmatched. The CDR3 is made up of 16 amino acids. CDR3: CASSSTSGSSYNEQFF. The DNA for the CDR3 is TGTGCCAGCAGTTCTACTAGCGGGAGCTCCTACAATGAGCAGTTCTTC. Drawing the rest from reference TRBV11-2 and TRBJ2-1, the complete variable domain is EAGVAQSPRYKIIEKRQSVAFWCNPISGHATLYWYQQILGQGPKLLIQFQNNGVVDDSQLPKDRFSAERLKGVDSTLKIQPAKLEDSAVYLCASSSTSGSSYNEQFFGPGTRLTVL.

This chain joins TRBV7-3 and TRBJ2-1; D possibly uses TRBD1 or TRBD2 (6 bases each). This CDR3 has 18 amino acids. Germline V gene sequence: CDR1 SGHTA, CDR2 FQGTGA. V lost 6 bases to trimming and J lost 3 bases, with 24 bases between them. The CDR3 coding sequence is TGTGCCAGCAGTCCCGCATCCGGGGCGGGACAAGGCTACAATGAGCAGTTCTTC. This translates into CASSPASGAGQGYNEQFF.

The chain employs TRBV9 and TRBJ2-5; 8 bases fit TRBD2. Germline lookup yields CDR1 SGDLS and CDR2 YYNGEE. The trim removed 1 base at V and 0 bases at J, leaving 11 bases unmatched. The CDR3 is 18 residues long. The CDR3 sequence is CASSVSLWGGGYQETQYF. DNA of the CDR3: TGTGCCAGCAGCGTAAGCCTGTGGGGCGGGGGGTACCAAGAGACCCAGTACTTC.

A single count supports this clone. V usage is TRBV5-1 and J usage is TRBJ2-7; perhaps TRBD1 as D (5 bases). Trimming took 2 bases from V and 0 from J, leaving 12 bases between them. The CDR3 sequence is 15 residues long. Germline V gene lookup returns CDR1 SGHRS and CDR2 YFSETQ. CDR3 loop: CASSFPVGDSYEQYF. CDR3 DNA sequence: TGCGCCAGCAGCTTCCCGGTAGGGGACTCCTACGAGCAGTACTTC.

The chain uses TRBV7-3 and TRBJ2-7; 9 bases align to TRBD2. The CDR3 covers 16 residues. The germline gives CDR1 SGHTA, CDR2 FQGTGA. The trim removed 0 bases at V and 5 bases at J, leaving 8 bases unmatched. CDR3 sequence (DNA): TGTGCCAGCAGCTTAACGAGCGGTAGCGGGAGAGACGAGCAGTACTTC. It yields the protein CASSLTSGSGRDEQYF.

This clone was detected only once. The chain is built from TRBV5-1 and TRBJ2-1, with TRBD2 identical over 9 bases. CDR1 is SGHRS and CDR2 is YFSETQ in the germline V gene. This CDR3 comprises 14 residues. After removal of 2 bases from V and 7 bases from J, the junction contained 4 bases not matched to a gene. This CDR3 is CASSFQREVNEQFF. The CDR3 region has the DNA TGCGCCAGCAGCTTCCAGCGGGAGGTGAATGAGCAGTTCTTC.

V usage is TRBV28 and J usage is TRBJ1-2, with D perhaps matching TRBD1 (6 bases). V was clipped by 5 bases and J by 6 bases, with 19 bases between them. The CDR3 is 15 residues long. Germline V gene lookup returns CDR1 MDHEN and CDR2 SYDVKM. The CDR3 loop reads CASSTAQGREDGYTF. CDR3 nucleotides: TGTGCCAGCAGTACAGCACAGGGCCGGGAAGATGGCTACACCTTC.

V is TRBV5-1 and J is TRBJ2-1; TRBD2 agrees at 16 bases. In germline, CDR1 is SGHRS, CDR2 YFSETQ. CDR3 length: 16 residues. V was clipped by 4 bases and J by 9 bases; unmatched bases: 7. CDR3 in amino acids: CASSPGLAGGPGEQFF. The CDR3 coding sequence is TGCGCCAGCAGCCCGGGACTAGCGGGAGGGCCGGGTGAGCAGTTCTTC.

The CDR3 loop reads CASSLLAARISTDEQYF. In DNA form, the CDR3 reads TGTGCCAGCAGTCTCTTAGCCGCCCGCATCTCTACGGACGAGCAGTACTTC. J is TRBJ2-7 and V is TRBV28; unclear D gene. Germline CDR1 reads MDHEN; CDR2 reads SYDVKM. Trimming took off 5 bases at V and 5 bases at J, with 25 bases between the two ends. The CDR3 extends over 17 amino acids.

The genes are TRBV10-1 and TRBJ2-2; no firm D call. Germline V gene data show CDR1 as WNHNN and CDR2 as SYGVQD (reference sequence). The CDR3 has 16 residues. Trimming stripped 0 bases from V and 1 base from J, with 9 bases between. The CDR3 here is CASSESRRRNTGELFF. The CDR3 DNA follows: TGCGCCAGCAGTGAGTCGCGTCGGAGGAACACCGGGGAGCTGTTTTTT.

CDR3 amino acids: CASSTTVGTEAFF. The DNA for the CDR3 is TGTGCCAGCAGTACGACAGTTGGAACTGAAGCTTTCTTT. The gene calls are TRBV25-1 and TRBJ1-1, with a weak D call TRBD1 (5 bases). This CDR3 comprises 13 residues. V gave up 5 bases and J gave up 5 bases, with 12 bases separating them. Germline loops: CDR1 MGHDK, CDR2 SYGVNS.

This sequence joins TRBV2 and TRBJ2-3; 15 bases are a match to TRBD2. CDR1 is SNHLY, CDR2 FYNNEI, per germline. With V trimmed by 2 bases and J by 0 bases, 9 bases remained unmatched. The CDR3 has 20 residues. The CDR3 here is CASSEPRTGTSGRSTDTQYF. CDR3 in DNA: TGTGCCAGCAGTGAACCGAGGACAGGGACTAGCGGGAGGAGCACAGATACGCAGTATTTT.

This clone is a singleton in its sample. The chain couples TRBV11-2 to TRBJ2-7; possible D gene TRBD2, 6 bases. Per germline, CDR1 SGHAT and CDR2 FQNNGV. V lost 3 bases, J lost 4 bases, and 13 bases lay in between. This CDR3 is built from 14 residues. CDR3 loop: CASSLAPGLYEQYF. The CDR3 DNA reads as TGTGCCAGCAGCTTGGCCCCGGGACTTTACGAGCAGTACTTC.

The CDR3 DNA follows: TGCGCCAGCAGCTTGGAAACGGGCCTTTACAATGAGCAGTTCTTC. Its protein is CASSLETGLYNEQFF. J is TRBJ2-1 and V is TRBV5-1; D uncertain. CDR3 length equals 15 residues. Germline CDR1 reads SGHRS; CDR2 reads YFSETQ. V lost 0 bases, J lost 4 bases, and 11 bases lay in between.

With regard to this clone: Within the sample, other DNA sequences also encode this same CDR3. The rearrangement joins TRBV5-1 to TRBJ2-3; no firm D call. Germline CDR1 and CDR2: SGHRS and YFSETQ. This CDR3 has 12 amino acids. V was clipped by 0 bases and J by 5 bases, with 4 bases between them. The CDR3 nucleotides are TGCGCCAGCAGCTTGGCTGGAGATACGCAGTATTTT. Protein product: CASSLAGDTQYF.

The J gene is TRBJ2-4, the V gene TRBV10-1, with a weak D call TRBD1 (6 bases). The germline V gene has CDR1 WNHNN and CDR2 SYGVQD (reference sequence). The length of the CDR3 is 18 residues. V lost 0 bases and J lost 1, with 16 bases in between. CDR3 sequence reads: CASSESTQGEMAKNIQYF. CDR3 nucleotides: TGCGCCAGCAGTGAGTCTACACAGGGCGAGATGGCCAAAAACATTCAGTACTTC.